These 20 T cell receptor beta chains were sequenced from one sample in a study of blood T cell repertoires in COVID-19. Sequencing used immunoSEQ multiplex PCR; TCRdb keeps in-frame clones, though not all of them. The sample yields roughly 90,000 clones, roughly 88% seen once. Sequencing was performed on peripheral blood. The receptors were gathered from a woman of 80 years or more with active or convalescent COVID-19.

The rearrangement joins TRBV7-9 to TRBJ2-2, with TRBD1 identical over 9 bases. Germline V lookup: CDR1 SEHNR, CDR2 FQNEAQ (reference sequence). The J segment lost 4 bases and the V segment lost 5 bases, leaving 8 bases of the junction unmatched. CDR3 length equals 16 residues. The DNA for the CDR3 is TGTGCCAGCAGCCCAGACAGGGGGTACTTCACCGGGGAGCTGTTTTTT. Translation gives CASSPDRGYFTGELFF.

In this sample, this clone turned up once. The gene calls are TRBV5-1 and TRBJ1-2; 8 nucleotides match TRBD1. The CDR3 is 13 amino acids. Per the germline V gene, CDR1 is SGHRS and CDR2 is YFSETQ. V shed 2 bases and J 8 bases; nucleotides not matched to a gene: 5. CDR3 protein: CASSFQQGVGYTF. The CDR3 region has the DNA TGCGCCAGCAGCTTTCAACAGGGGGTAGGCTACACCTTC.

This clone was seen just once. The chain links TRBV7-2 to TRBJ2-1, with a possible D match to TRBD2 (5 bases). CDR1 and CDR2 from the germline V gene are SGHTA and FQGNSA. CDR3 length: 14 amino acids. Trimming cost V 3 bases and J 5 bases, with 11 bases left between them. The CDR3 bases are TGTGCCAGCAGCTTCTGGGCGGAGGACAATGAGCAGTTCTTC. Protein sequence: CASSFWAEDNEQFF.

This chain joins TRBV5-8 and TRBJ2-5; 9 bases align to TRBD1. Germline CDR1 and CDR2: SGHTS and YDEGEE. V gave up 3 bases and J gave up 2 bases; unmatched junction bases: 8. The CDR3 extends over 16 amino acids. The CDR3 bases are TGTGCCAGCAGCTCCCTGGGACAGGGTATGCAAGAGACCCAGTACTTC. This sequence encodes CASSSLGQGMQETQYF.

J is TRBJ2-2 and V is TRBV6-4, with 7 bases that match TRBD1. J was trimmed by 2 bases and V by 6 bases; bases with no gene match: 6. Looked up from germline, CDR1 is MRHNA and CDR2 is SNTAGT. The CDR3 sequence is 15 residues long. The CDR3 DNA follows: TGTGCCAGCAGAGTCCGACAGGGTAACACCGGGGAGCTGTTTTTT. Amino acids: CASRVRQGNTGELFF.

Details on this clone: This CDR3 is also generated by other DNA sequences in the sample. The V gene is TRBV3-1 (or the pseudogene TRBV3-2), the J gene TRBJ1-6; D possibly corresponds to TRBD1 (5 bases). V gave up 1 base and J gave up 0 bases, with 13 bases separating them. The germline gives CDR1 LGHDT, CDR2 YNNKEL (reference sequence). The CDR3 spans 18 residues. The CDR3 reads CASSQGWGGSSYNSPLHF. CDR3 in DNA: TGTGCCAGCAGCCAAGGGTGGGGGGGAAGCTCCTATAATTCACCCCTCCACTTT.

The rearrangement uses TRBV19 and TRBJ2-7; weak D call: TRBD1 (6 bases). V was clipped by 3 bases and J by 0 bases, with 9 bases between them. Germline V lookup: CDR1 LNHDA, CDR2 SQIVND (reference sequence). CDR3 length equals 14 residues. CDR3 DNA: TGTGCCAGTAGTATGGAACAGGGCTCCTACGAGCAGTACTTC. This codes for CASSMEQGSYEQYF.

In this sample, this clone turned up once. J is TRBJ1-2 and V is TRBV5-1, with D unclear. Germline CDR1 and CDR2: SGHRS and YFSETQ. Trimming shortened V by 1 base and J by 3 bases, and 13 bases separated the two germline ends. CDR3 size: 15 residues. This CDR3 is CASSLSRRPYYGYTF. The CDR3 region has the DNA TGCGCCAGCAGCTTGAGTCGCAGGCCATACTATGGCTACACCTTC.

The chain carries TRBV5-1 and TRBJ2-2; D gene uncertain. In germline, CDR1 is SGHRS, CDR2 YFSETQ. With 4 bases removed from V and 6 bases from J, the gap between germline ends came to 7 bases. CDR3 length: 12 amino acids. CDR3 sequence (DNA): TGCGCCAGCAGCGAGCCTGCCGGGGAGCTGTTTTTT. This gives the protein CASSEPAGELFF.

This chain links TRBV7-2 with TRBJ1-2; tentative D call: TRBD1 (6 bases). The CDR3 consists of 15 residues. The germline V gene encodes CDR1 SGHTA and CDR2 FQGNSA. V gave up 0 bases and J gave up 4 bases, with 12 bases separating them. CDR3 nucleotide sequence: TGTGCCAGCAGCTTAGCCCAAGACAGGTTCTATGGCTACACCTTC. This translates into CASSLAQDRFYGYTF.

The J gene is TRBJ2-7, the V gene TRBV28; TRBD1 is a possible D gene (5 bases). Per germline, CDR1 MDHEN and CDR2 SYDVKM. This CDR3 is built from 16 residues. V was clipped by 5 bases and J by 5 bases, with 22 bases between them. DNA for the CDR3: TGTGCCAGCAGTAGTTTAAAGGGATCAGGGTTTGACGAGCAGTACTTC. It specifies CASSSLKGSGFDEQYF.

The chain combines TRBV2 with TRBJ2-2; 11 nucleotides agree with TRBD1. The trim removed 5 bases at V and 6 bases at J, leaving 5 bases unmatched. CDR3 length equals 15 residues. CDR1 is SNHLY, CDR2 FYNNEI, per germline. CDR3 sequence (DNA): TGTGCCAGCAGTTGGACAGGGGGCGCATCCGGGGAGCTGTTTTTT. It translates to CASSWTGGASGELFF.

For the CDR3, the DNA is TGTGCCAGCAGCGCATACGGCGGGAGCACAGATACGCAGTATTTT. Protein: CASSAYGGSTDTQYF. This chain connects TRBV28 to TRBJ2-3; the D gene is possibly TRBD2 (5 bases). Trimming left V 6 bases short and J 0 bases short, with 13 bases between. Germline loops: CDR1 MDHEN, CDR2 SYDVKM. The CDR3 runs 15 residues.

CDR3 nucleotide sequence: TGTGCCAGCAGGACTCACCAGGGTTGGCCCCAGCATTTT. This sequence encodes CASRTHQGWPQHF. The chain is built from TRBV6-5 and TRBJ1-5; a weak D match, TRBD1 (5 bases). Trimming pared 6 bases from V and 9 bases from J, leaving 15 bases between. The CDR3 totals 13 residues. The V gene's germline CDR1 is MNHEY and CDR2 SVGAGI.

The chain has TRBV28 and TRBJ2-1; D possibly corresponds to TRBD2 (5 bases). The CDR3 length is 15 residues. The germline V gene encodes CDR1 MDHEN and CDR2 SYDVKM. V lost 6 bases to trimming and J lost 0 bases, with 12 bases between them. The CDR3 bases are TGTGCCAGCAGCTCAGGTGGACTCTCCTACAATGAGCAGTTCTTC. Its protein product is CASSSGGLSYNEQFF.

The chain is built from TRBV5-1 and TRBJ1-1, with D tentatively TRBD1 (6 bases). The germline V and J ends were trimmed by 2 bases and 1 base, with 12 bases remaining between them. CDR3 size: 15 residues. CDR1 is SGHRS, CDR2 YFSETQ, per germline. CDR3 nucleotide sequence: TGCGCCAGCAGCTTCGGAGGGGGGGCGAACACTGAAGCTTTCTTT. It codes for CASSFGGGANTEAFF. Based on the CDR3 plus reference TRBV5-1 and TRBJ1-1, the full variable domain is KAGVTQTPRYLIKTRGQQVTLSCSPISGHRSVSWYQQTPGQGLQFLFEYFSETQRNKGNFPGRFSGRQFSNSRSEMNVSTLELGDSALYLCASSFGGGANTEAFFGQGTRLTVV.

This clone was seen just once. The chain combines TRBV7-9 with TRBJ2-1; D uncertain. CDR3 length equals 12 residues. V was clipped by 4 bases and J by 12 bases, with 13 bases between them. Germline assignment: CDR1 SEHNR and CDR2 FQNEAQ (reference sequence). The CDR3 region is CASSSLLNRQFF. The CDR3 nucleotides read TGTGCCAGCAGCTCCCTCTTGAATAGGCAGTTCTTC.

This chain joins TRBV5-1 and TRBJ1-2, with D unclear. The CDR3 extends over 14 amino acids. Germline CDR1 is SGHRS and CDR2 is YFSETQ. Trimming pared 1 base from V and 4 bases from J, leaving 11 bases between. Written as DNA, the CDR3 is TGCGCCAGCAGCTTGACCGGGGAGGCCTATGGCTACACCTTC. Its translation is CASSLTGEAYGYTF.

The J gene is TRBJ1-4, the V gene TRBV28; TRBD1 matches at 10 bases. J lost 8 bases, V lost 5 bases, and 8 bases had no gene match. Per the germline V gene, CDR1 is MDHEN and CDR2 is SYDVKM. This CDR3 is built from 15 residues. DNA for the CDR3: TGTGCCAGCAGTCCCGGGACAGGGGCGGGGGAAAAACTGTTTTTT. It yields the protein CASSPGTGAGEKLFF.

The CDR3 protein is CASSTNLASNEKLFF. The CDR3, as DNA: TGTGCCAGCAGCACCAACCTGGCCTCCAATGAAAAACTGTTTTTT. V is TRBV7-9 and J is TRBJ1-4; D is ambiguous. The CDR3 is 15 amino acids. Germline assignment: CDR1 SEHNR and CDR2 FQNEAQ (reference sequence). Trimming removed 5 bases at V and 5 bases at J, with 15 bases between.